The entry below gives a single T cell receptor (beta chain) sequence along with its context. Antigen specificity is unknown. CDR3 length equals 15 residues. The germline CDR1 and CDR2 sequences are LGHNA and YSLEER. This specimen belongs to a study of CXCR3-negative and CXCR3-positive naive CD8 T cells. Study-wide findings and caveats: The naive subsets expressed comparable surface CD5, and the authors inferred TCR strength from TRB CDR3 properties. Sequencing showed both naive subsets with comparably high diversity, and memory CD8+ cells much lower. The level of CXCR3 expression partially decreased after cryopreservation; the majority of assays used fresh PBMCs. Naive cells that were CXCR3-positive had more hydrophobic TRB CDR3s (compared with CXCR3-negative naive cells).

The study made its TRB cDNA libraries by 5' RACE, adding UMI labels. Reanalyzing the 5' RACE reads, TCRdb keeps one entry per CDR3 protein, without DNA. This sample's clone table lists 65,000 to 75,000 distinct CDR3 sequences. This TCR was recovered from a human donor in good health. Some clones in this sample may be carry-over from other donors' samples. Sequencing used naive CXCR3+ CD8+ T cells from blood. Subset given: CD45RO-CCR7+CD27+CD95- naive CD8+ T cells expressing CXCR3 (TNR3+). The chain combines TRBV4-3 with TRBJ1-2. The CDR3 protein is CASSQDNRVMDGYTF.